This paragraph covers one TCR beta chain sequence. This table comes from immunoSEQ multiplex PCR, and its TCRdb copy is limited to in-frame clones, with some not included. The sample has around 280,000 clones; roughly 89% are singletons. This sample is drawn from a study of blood T cell repertoires in COVID-19. Study-level information: T cells, B-cell-depleted T cells, or PBMCs supplied cDNA or gDNA.

V dropped 4 bases and J dropped 3 bases, with 16 bases sitting between them. Germline values: CDR1 MDHEN, CDR2 SYDVKM. The CDR3 sequence is 16 residues long. The cohort comprised adults aged about 18 to 90 years residing in approximately 25 US areas. Participants were placed into cohorts based on the clinical history they reported. The chain combines TRBV28 with TRBJ1-5; the D gene is possibly TRBD1 (6 bases). Material: PBMCs or T cells enriched from blood (not recorded which). The origin of this receptor is a woman in her late teens or twenties with acute COVID-19. In DNA form, the CDR3 reads TGTGCCAGCAGTTGGGAACCCTACAGGGCCAATCAGCCCCAGCATTTT. Residues: CASSWEPYRANQPQHF.